One TCR beta chain is described in this entry. This clonotype was observed a handful of times. The clone's antigen remains unknown. No clone much larger than this one lies a single base away; base qualities are absent. These data are taken from a study of patients and donors after allogeneic stem cell transplantation (dated by TCRdb to the early 2020s). The library relied on RT-PCR. The sequencer listed for this sample is NextSeq 550. The public reads were quality trimmed at Q25 with fastp and then assembled into clones with MiXCR by TCRdb, keeping productive beta chains. CDR3 protein duplicates are merged, each entry listing the most common genes and DNA. Counted in this sample were approximately 170,000 distinct CDR3 sequences; 24% of them appeared once. Of the sample, roughly a quarter falls within the top ten clones. This TCR was recovered from a human donor who was either an allogeneic HSCT recipient or a stem cell or donor lymphocyte infusion donor (not recorded which). It is not recorded whose cells these are; they may come from a transplant donor. Sequences were obtained from blood, either unsorted or a sorted T cell fraction (not recorded which).

The sequence in DNA is TGTGCCAGCAGTTTAGTCCAGACGGGGGGCTACACCTTC. Translated, this is CASSLVQTGGYTF. The rearranged segments are TRBV12-3 or TRBV12-4 and TRBJ1-2; no confident D gene assignment can be made. The CDR3 has 13 amino acids, counting the end cysteine and phenylalanine. Only the CDR3 region is kept as DNA, spanning 39 bases read in frame from base 1. V loses 1 base, J loses 8 bases, and the germline ends lie 11 bases apart.